The 27 T cell receptor beta chains reported below all come from one sample, sequenced in a study of tumor-infiltrating lymphocytes in primary liver carcinoma. Starting material for RNA and DNA co-extraction consisted of about 20-30 mg of unsorted bulk tissue. With a constant-region primer, TCR beta cDNA was made from about 0.55 ug of total RNA. It was through three nested multiplex PCR rounds of slightly modified ARM-PCR that TCR beta libraries arose. Rounds one and two of PCR, each of about 10 cycles, were primed with TRBV1-TRBV30 forward primers and a C-beta reverse primer. From the multiplex PCR reads, TCRdb called clonotypes with MiXCR, one entry per CDR3 protein. The sample lists almost 55,000 distinct CDR3 sequences, about 68% occurring once. Sequenced sample: liver tumor tissue from sampling region 2. Subset meaning: tumor region T2, inferior pole. The receptors originated from a man in his forties or fifties with primary liver carcinoma and hepatitis B virus infection.

This chain connects TRBV6-5 to TRBJ2-2; D is uncertain. Germline CDR1 MNHEY, CDR2 SVGAGI. The CDR3 is made up of 15 amino acids. Deletions cut 0 bases from V and 6 bases from J, with 11 bases between. CDR3 protein: CASSYSISGAGELFF. The CDR3 DNA follows: TGTGCCAGCAGTTACTCGATTTCCGGTGCCGGGGAGCTGTTTTTT.

With regard to this clonotype: The final CDR3 position lacks the conserved phenylalanine or tryptophan, pointing to a likely read error. The rearrangement joins TRBV11-2 to TRBJ2-1; TRBD2 matches at 8 bases. The CDR3 loop spans 16 amino acids. CDR1 is SGHAT, CDR2 FQNNGV, per germline. Trimming took 10 bases from V and 9 from J; bases not matched to a gene: 20. The CDR3 DNA is TGTGCCAACGGCTTGGATATCGGACTAGCCATGGGTGAGCAGTTCCTC. Encoded protein: CANGLDIGLAMGEQFL.

This clonotype was observed at least ten times. V is TRBV28 and J is TRBJ2-7; D is perhaps TRBD2 (5 bases). This CDR3 spans 15 amino acids. The V end lost 4 bases, the J end lost 4 bases, and 17 bases lay between the germline ends. CDR1 is MDHEN and CDR2 is SYDVKM in the germline V gene. The CDR3 DNA follows: TGTGCCAGCAGTTCCGCTAGGGAGCCCTTATACGAGCAGTACTTC. Translating gives CASSSAREPLYEQYF.

The V gene is TRBV11-2, the J gene TRBJ2-3; D is possibly TRBD1 or TRBD2 (5 bases each). Trimming removed 7 bases from V and 4 bases from J, with 18 bases in between. Germline V lookup: CDR1 SGHAT, CDR2 FQNNGV. The CDR3 spans 15 residues. The CDR3 region is CASIFDGMTADTQYF. CDR3 coding DNA: TGTGCCAGCATCTTTGACGGGATGACAGCAGATACGCAGTATTTT.

The chain is built from TRBV29-1 and TRBJ1-2, with 7 bases aligning to TRBD1. Germline CDR1 reads SQVTM; CDR2 reads ANQGSEA. The CDR3 is 15 amino acids. V shed 6 bases and J 9 bases; nucleotides not matched to a gene: 19. CDR3 nucleotide sequence: TGCAGCGTCGCGGACAGGTGCAGTAACATAGGGCGCTACACCTTC. It encodes CSVADRCSNIGRYTF.

This clonotype came up once. The junction and the germline gene differ at one end; a read error may be behind it. The chain uses TRBV12-3 or TRBV12-4 and TRBJ2-3; 10 bases line up with TRBD1. The CDR3 sequence is 17 residues long. CDR3 nucleotide sequence: TGTGCCAGCAGTTCGCCTGGGGGACAGGGGCGGTCAGATACGCAATATTTT. Amino acid sequence: CASSSPGGQGRSDTQYF.

The chain uses TRBV6-5 and TRBJ2-3, with 9 bases identical to TRBD1. Germline V gene sequence: CDR1 MNHEY, CDR2 SVGAGI. The CDR3 contains 14 residues. V was clipped by 6 bases and J by 6 bases; unmatched bases: 7. CDR3 loop: CASSRGQGKDTQYF. The CDR3 DNA follows: TGTGCCAGCAGCCGGGGACAGGGCAAGGATACGCAGTATTTT.

Comments on this clonotype: A junction end diverges from the germline sequence, so it may reflect a read error. J is TRBJ2-1 and V is TRBV4-1; D may correspond to TRBD1 or TRBD2 (5 bases each). The CDR3 runs 14 residues. Per the germline V gene, CDR1 is MGHRA and CDR2 is YSYEKL. CDR3 amino acids: CDSSPPGAYNEQFF. For the CDR3, the DNA is TGCGACAGCAGCCCCCCCGGGGCCTACAATGAGCAGTTTTTC.

The V gene is TRBV2, the J gene TRBJ1-2; the D gene is possibly TRBD1 (5 bases). The germline CDR1 and CDR2 sequences are SNHLY and FYNNEI. The CDR3 spans 12 residues. CDR3 in DNA: TGTGTCGGTGGGACCCTTAACTATGGCTACACCTTC. Translated: CVGGTLNYGYTF.

Comments on this clonotype: A much larger clone lies one base from this, so it may be a read error. This chain joins TRBV24-1 and TRBJ1-1; D perhaps matches TRBD1 (5 bases). The germline V gene encodes CDR1 KGHDR and CDR2 SFDVKD. This CDR3 spans 15 amino acids. With 3 bases removed from V and 4 bases from J, the gap between germline ends came to 14 bases. The CDR3 region is CATSDPSGGATEAFF. CDR3 DNA: TGTGCCACCAGTGATCCCTCGGGCGGGGCCACTGAAGCTTTCTTT.

To note about this clonotype: The missing conserved phenylalanine or tryptophan at the end of this CDR3 makes a read error likely. This chain links TRBV6-5 with TRBJ2-7; TRBD1 agrees at 9 bases. Germline lookup yields CDR1 MNHEY and CDR2 SVGAGI. Germline trimming cut 2 bases from V and 7 bases from J; bases unmatched to any gene: 9. The CDR3 length is 15 residues. The CDR3, as DNA: TGTGCCAGCAGTTACACCTCAGACGGGACAGGGGAGCAGTACTTA. Translation: CASSYTSDGTGEQYL.

The sample holds many counts of this clonotype. CDR3 amino acids: CATGENTGELFF. The CDR3 DNA sequence: TGTGCCACCGGGGAGAACACCGGGGAGCTGTTTTTT. This chain uses TRBV24-1 with TRBJ2-2; D call uncertain. The CDR3 is made up of 12 amino acids. Trimming took 9 bases from V and 1 from J, leaving 5 bases between them. From germline, CDR1 is KGHDR and CDR2 SFDVKD.

The chain uses TRBV12-3 or TRBV12-4 and TRBJ1-1; D remains unclear. The CDR3 runs 13 residues. V lost 2 bases to trimming and J lost 8 bases, with 12 bases between them. The chain's CDR3 is CASSLNSLIEAFF. CDR3 DNA sequence: TGTGCCAGCAGTTTAAATTCTCTCATCGAAGCTTTCTTT.

About this clonotype: One junction end disagrees with the germline gene, perhaps due to a read error. The CDR3 nucleotides are TGTGGCAGCAGTGACCAGTCAGCCGGGGAGCTGTTTTTT. Translation gives CGSSDQSAGELFF. The chain uses TRBV6-5 and TRBJ2-2; unclear D gene. Germline V gene lookup returns CDR1 MNHEY and CDR2 SVGAGI. This CDR3 spans 13 amino acids.

Comments on this clonotype: Germline is not matched at one junction end, which may reflect a read error. The chain combines TRBV28 with TRBJ2-3, with unresolved D. The J call may not be correct, given that the DNA end is closer to TRBJ1-5. CDR3 length equals 15 residues. In germline, CDR1 is MDHEN, CDR2 SYDVKM. The CDR3 DNA reads as TGTACCAGCAGCTACGGACTAGCGGGAGAAGATACGCAGCATTTT. This gives the protein CTSSYGLAGEDTQHF.

The chain carries TRBV18 and TRBJ1-2; D is undetermined. V lost 3 bases, J lost 5 bases, and 16 bases lay in between. Germline values: CDR1 KGHSH, CDR2 LQKENI. CDR3 size: 15 residues. The CDR3 nucleotides are TGTGCCAGCTCACCCCCCGAAGCCGAGGGATATGGCTACACCTTC. As protein: CASSPPEAEGYGYTF.

Of note for this clonotype: Its ends do not fully match the called genes, so a read error is possible. This chain connects TRBV12-3 or TRBV12-4 to TRBJ2-1, with 14 bases matching TRBD2. The CDR3 contains 16 residues. CDR3 region: CASNPFGLAGGNVQFF. The DNA for the CDR3 is TGCGCCAGCAACCCCTTCGGACTAGCGGGGGGCAATGTGCAGTTCTTC.

Regarding this clonotype: At one boundary the junction diverges from the germline segment, which might be a read error. This CDR3 reads CASSRDRVFTGELLF. CDR3 coding DNA: TGCGCCAGCAGTCGGGACAGGGTTTTCACTGGGGAGCTGCTATTT. The genes are TRBV4-1 and TRBJ2-2, with TRBD1 matching over 9 bases. The CDR3 covers 15 residues. CDR1 and CDR2 from the germline V gene are MGHRA and YSYEKL.

A remark on this clonotype: The junction and the germline gene differ at one end; a read error may be behind it. This chain links TRBV29-1 with TRBJ2-3; weak D call: TRBD2 (6 bases). Germline CDR1 SQVTM, CDR2 ANQGSEA. The CDR3 is 14 residues long. In nucleotides, the CDR3 is TGCAGTGTTGCCGGGGGTTGGGGCACAGATGCGCAGTATTTT. Translation gives CSVAGGWGTDAQYF.

V and J are TRBV6-1 and TRBJ2-5; TRBD1 agrees at 7 bases. CDR1 MNHNS and CDR2 SASEGT come from the germline V gene. This CDR3 region has 17 residues. Trimming at V came to 6 bases and at J to 1 base, leaving 14 bases not matched to a gene. The CDR3 DNA follows: TGTGCCAGCAGCGTTAGCACAGGGGTAAACCGCCAAGAGACCCAGTACTTC. This encodes CASSVSTGVNRQETQYF.

The table lists this clonotype with a count of one. This rearrangement joins TRBV5-4 to TRBJ2-3, with 13 bases that match TRBD2. In germline, CDR1 is SGHNT, CDR2 YYREEE (reference sequence). Trimming at V came to 6 bases and at J to 6 bases, leaving 13 bases not matched to a gene. The CDR3 is 17 residues long. For the CDR3, the DNA is TGTGCCAGCATCGGGGGCGTAGGACTAGCGGGAGCGGATACGCAGTATTTT. Translating gives CASIGGVGLAGADTQYF.

The rearrangement joins TRBV6-5 to TRBJ2-7; possible D gene TRBD1, 6 bases. Trimming took 8 bases from V and 3 from J, leaving 17 bases between them. The CDR3 extends over 14 amino acids. Germline CDR1 reads MNHEY; CDR2 reads SVGAGI. The CDR3 region has the DNA TGTGCCAGCCACCCGGGGCAGGGGCACTACGAGCAGTACTTC. Translated, it gives CASHPGQGHYEQYF.

Notes on this clonotype: No conserved phenylalanine or tryptophan ends this CDR3, so it is likely a read error. The DNA is left out, because the CDR3 cannot be placed on it with certainty; the CDR3 is given as TCRdb lists it. V usage is TRBV12-3 or TRBV12-4 and J usage is TRBJ2-5; TRBD2, the table's D call, was not compared with the DNA. The CDR3 extends over 15 residues, inclusive of both ends. The CDR3 region is CASSSAGRGQETQYL.

J is TRBJ1-2 and V is TRBV9; 8 bases are shared with TRBD1. The CDR3 runs to 14 residues. The V and J ends lost 6 bases and 2 bases, in that order; junction bases with no gene match: 6. From germline, CDR1 is SGDLS and CDR2 YYNGEE. The CDR3 bases are TGTGCCAGCAACCCAGGGGGCGAGAACTATGGCTACACCTTC. It translates to CASNPGGENYGYTF.

This clonotype was counted a single time. The junction shows a germline mismatch at one end, possibly a read error. The chain recombines TRBV11-2 with TRBJ1-4; D ambiguous. The CDR3 totals 14 residues. Germline V gene sequence: CDR1 SGHAT, CDR2 FQNNGV. CDR3 in amino acids: CTSSLEVADEKLLF. CDR3 nucleotides: TGTACCAGCAGCTTAGAGGTTGCGGACGAAAAACTGTTGTTT.

The chain carries TRBV20-1 and TRBJ2-7; tentatively, D is TRBD2 (6 bases). The germline CDR1 and CDR2 sequences are DFQATT and SNEGSKA (reference sequence). The CDR3 contains 13 residues. Trimming took off 1 base at V and 6 bases at J, with 13 bases between the two ends. The CDR3 DNA reads TGCAGTGCTAGAGTTACGGGAGTAGTCGAGCAGTACTTC. Residues: CSARVTGVVEQYF.

About this clonotype itself: A junction end diverges from the germline sequence, so it may reflect a read error. This sequence joins TRBV12-3 or TRBV12-4 and TRBJ2-7, with D perhaps TRBD2 (6 bases). This CDR3 contains 13 residues. The CDR3 here is CASARREYYEQYF. CDR3 coding DNA: TGCGCTAGCGCCCGACGGGAATACTACGAGCAGTACTTC.